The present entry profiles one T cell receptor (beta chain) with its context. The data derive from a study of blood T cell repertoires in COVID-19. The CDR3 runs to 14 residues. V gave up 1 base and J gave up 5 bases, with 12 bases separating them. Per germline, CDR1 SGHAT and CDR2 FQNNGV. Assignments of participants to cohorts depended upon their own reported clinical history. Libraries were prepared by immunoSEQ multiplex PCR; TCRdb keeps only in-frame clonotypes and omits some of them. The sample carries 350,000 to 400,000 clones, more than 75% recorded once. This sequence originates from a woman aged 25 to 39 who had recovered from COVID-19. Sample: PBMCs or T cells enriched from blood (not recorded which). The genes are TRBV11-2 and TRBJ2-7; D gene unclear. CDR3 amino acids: CASSLGTVSHEQYF. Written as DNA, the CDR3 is TGTGCCAGCAGCTTAGGAACAGTTTCTCACGAGCAGTACTTC.